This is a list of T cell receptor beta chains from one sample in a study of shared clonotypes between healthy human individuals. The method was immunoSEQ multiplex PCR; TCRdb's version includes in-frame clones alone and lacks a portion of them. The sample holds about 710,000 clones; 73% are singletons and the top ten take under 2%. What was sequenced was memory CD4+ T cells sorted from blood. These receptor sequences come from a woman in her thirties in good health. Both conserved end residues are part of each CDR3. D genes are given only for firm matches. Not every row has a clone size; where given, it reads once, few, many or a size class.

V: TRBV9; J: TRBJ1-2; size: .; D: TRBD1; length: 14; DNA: TGTGCCAGCAGCCGTGGGGACAGTTTCTATGGCTACACCTTC; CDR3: CASSRGDSFYGYTF
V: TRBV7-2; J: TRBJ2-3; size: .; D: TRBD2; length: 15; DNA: TGTGCCAGCAGCTTAGCGGGAGGGCCGGGAGATACGCAGTATTTT; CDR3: CASSLAGGPGDTQYF
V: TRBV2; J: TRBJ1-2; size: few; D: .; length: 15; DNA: TGTGCCAGCAGACTTTTGAGAACAGAAACGAATGGCTACACCTTC; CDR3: CASRLLRTETNGYTF
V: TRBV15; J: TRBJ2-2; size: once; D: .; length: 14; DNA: TGTGCCACCGGAGGCAGGATGAACACCGGGGAGCTGTTTTTT; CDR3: CATGGRMNTGELFF
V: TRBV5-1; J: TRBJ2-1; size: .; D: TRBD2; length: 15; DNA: TGCGCCAGCAGCCGGACTAGCGGGAGCTACAATGAGCAGTTCTTC; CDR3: CASSRTSGSYNEQFF
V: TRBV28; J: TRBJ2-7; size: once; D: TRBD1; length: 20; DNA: TGTGCCAGCAGTTTATCACCAGGACAGGCTCGGTCTTTAAGGAACTACGAGCAGTACTTC; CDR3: CASSLSPGQARSLRNYEQYF
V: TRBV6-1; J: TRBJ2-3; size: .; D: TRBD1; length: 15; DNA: TGTGCCAGCCGACAGGGGGCCGACTTCACAGATACGCAGTATTTT; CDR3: CASRQGADFTDTQYF
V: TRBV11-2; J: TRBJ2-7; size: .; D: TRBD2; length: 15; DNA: TGTGCCAGCAGCTTAGAAGGTAGCGGGAGGTTCGAGCAGTACTTC; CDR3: CASSLEGSGRFEQYF
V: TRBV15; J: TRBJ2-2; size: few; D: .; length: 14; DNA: TGTGCCACCAGCAGAGTTGGGGCTTCCGGGGAGCTGTTTTTT; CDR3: CATSRVGASGELFF
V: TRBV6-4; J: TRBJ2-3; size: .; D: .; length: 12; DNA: TGTGCCAGCAGACGATCCACAGATACGCAGTATTTT; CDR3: CASRRSTDTQYF
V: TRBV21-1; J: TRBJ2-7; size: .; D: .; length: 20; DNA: TGTGCCAGCAGCAGGGAGGACAGGAACGGATTAGCGGGAGTAGGCTACGAGCAGTACTTC; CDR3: CASSREDRNGLAGVGYEQYF
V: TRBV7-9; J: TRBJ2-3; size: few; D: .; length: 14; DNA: TGTGCCAGCAGCTCCGGGACCCGCACAGATACGCAGTATTTT; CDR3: CASSSGTRTDTQYF
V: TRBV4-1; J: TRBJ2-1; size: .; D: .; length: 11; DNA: TGCGCCAGCAGCCAAGGTAATGAGCAGTTCTTC; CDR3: CASSQGNEQFF